Following are 28 T cell receptor beta chains from one sample sequenced in a study of blood T cell repertoires in COVID-19. Generated by immunoSEQ multiplex PCR, the TCRdb table keeps only in-frame clones and is missing some. The table records 250,000 to 300,000 clones, approximately 79% of them present only once. The sequenced material came from PBMCs or T cells enriched from blood (not recorded which). The receptors derive from a man aged 30-40 years with acute COVID-19.

The rearrangement links TRBV19 to TRBJ1-1; a weak D match, TRBD1 (6 bases). Germline V lookup: CDR1 LNHDA, CDR2 SQIVND (reference sequence). The CDR3 consists of 16 residues. The ends were cut back, 5 bases at V and 0 bases at J, with 16 bases in the middle. The CDR3 sequence is CASSPGTFKVNTEAFF. As DNA, the CDR3 is TGTGCCAGTAGTCCAGGGACATTCAAGGTGAACACTGAAGCTTTCTTT.

V gene TRBV19 combines with J gene TRBJ1-2; 10 bases fit TRBD1. The ends lost 6 bases at V and 0 bases at J; junction bases unmatched: 4. Germline-derived CDR1 and CDR2 are LNHDA and SQIVND (reference sequence). This CDR3 is 15 amino acids long. The chain's CDR3 is CASRDRGSANYGYTF. The CDR3 DNA reads TGTGCCAGTAGGGACAGGGGGTCGGCTAACTATGGCTACACCTTC.

This clone was seen only once. The chain couples TRBV19 to TRBJ1-2, with 12 bases matching TRBD1. CDR1 is LNHDA, CDR2 SQIVND, per germline (reference sequence). J lost 4 bases, V lost 9 bases, and 6 bases had no gene match. The length of the CDR3 is 14 residues. The CDR3 reads CASTGDRGLYGYTF. CDR3 in DNA: TGTGCCAGCACCGGGGACAGGGGGCTCTATGGCTACACCTTC.

The CDR3, as DNA: TGTGCCAGCAGTATGAGCGGGGGGATCGAGACCCAGTACTTC. This gives the protein CASSMSGGIETQYF. The V gene is TRBV28, the J gene TRBJ2-5; TRBD2 aligns across 9 bases. The germline CDR1 and CDR2 sequences are MDHEN and SYDVKM. J lost 5 bases, V lost 5 bases, and 6 bases had no gene match. The CDR3 is 14 residues long.

The genes are TRBV18 and TRBJ2-2; perhaps TRBD1 as D (5 bases). The CDR3 length is 16 residues. The V and J ends lost 3 bases and 4 bases respectively, with 15 bases between them. Germline values: CDR1 KGHSH, CDR2 LQKENI. CDR3 region: CASSPSSPGLTGELFF. In DNA, the CDR3 is TGTGCCAGCTCACCGTCGTCACCAGGGCTCACCGGGGAGCTGTTTTTT.

This clone was observed a single time. The chain is built from TRBV4-2 and TRBJ2-7, with TRBD1 identical over 10 bases. Per germline, CDR1 LGHNA and CDR2 YNFKEQ. The CDR3 is 15 amino acids. V lost 4 bases to trimming and J lost 4 bases; unmatched junction nucleotides: 7. This CDR3 is CASSRDRGPAYEQYV. CDR3 nucleotide sequence: TGTGCCAGCAGCCGAGACAGGGGGCCGGCATACGAGCAGTACGTC.

The count of this clone is one. The rearrangement joins TRBV6-5 to TRBJ1-2, with D maybe TRBD1 (5 bases). The CDR3 contains 14 residues. Germline assignment: CDR1 MNHEY and CDR2 SVGAGI. V dropped 0 bases and J dropped 7 bases, with 12 bases sitting between them. CDR3 DNA: TGTGCCAGCAGTTACTCCTCTGGAGGGGCTGGCTACACCTTC. It is translated as CASSYSSGGAGYTF.

The V and J genes are TRBV19 and TRBJ2-1; maybe TRBD2 (6 bases). Trimming shortened V by 8 bases and J by 9 bases, and 11 bases separated the two germline ends. This CDR3 has 11 amino acids. CDR1 and CDR2 from the germline V gene are LNHDA and SQIVND (reference sequence). CDR3 protein: CASGPSVEQFF. The CDR3 nucleotides are TGTGCCAGTGGTCCTAGCGTTGAGCAGTTCTTC.

This sequence joins TRBV6-5 and TRBJ2-3, with 10 nucleotides matching TRBD2. This CDR3 contains 14 residues. Per germline, CDR1 MNHEY and CDR2 SVGAGI. Trimming took 7 bases from V and 2 from J; bases not matched to a gene: 3. The CDR3 reads CASKLAGPTDTQYF. The CDR3 DNA reads as TGTGCCAGCAAACTAGCGGGGCCCACAGATACGCAGTATTTT.

The chain links TRBV3-1 (or the pseudogene TRBV3-2) to TRBJ2-5; 8 bases line up with TRBD2. The CDR3 runs to 14 residues. Germline CDR1 LGHDT, CDR2 YNNKEL (reference sequence). The ends lost 5 bases at V and 4 bases at J; junction bases unmatched: 6. The CDR3 region has the DNA TGTGCCAGCAGCTTCGGGACTAGAGGAGAGACCCAGTACTTC. It specifies CASSFGTRGETQYF.

This clone has just one count. The rearrangement links TRBV19 to TRBJ1-5; maybe TRBD1 (5 bases). V was shortened by 2 bases and J by 7 bases, with 15 bases between the two germline ends. This CDR3 spans 15 amino acids. Germline V gene lookup returns CDR1 LNHDA and CDR2 SQIVND (reference sequence). CDR3 DNA: TGTGCCAGTAGTATAATTTCAGGGTTTAGCCAGCCCCAGCATTTT. It codes for CASSIISGFSQPQHF.

V is TRBV21-1 and J is TRBJ2-7; TRBD2, the D gene given by the table, was not confirmed from the DNA. TRBV21-1 is a listed pseudogene. CDR3 length equals 16 residues. CDR3 coding DNA: TGTGCCAGCAGCAAAGTTAATCGGACTAGCGGTTACGAGCAGTACGTC. This codes for CASSKVNRTSGYEQYV.

The CDR3 loop is CASSARPGLALQGEQFF. CDR3 sequence (DNA): TGTGCCAGCAGTGCCAGACCGGGACTAGCGCTACAGGGTGAGCAGTTCTTC. The V call is TRBV6-2 or TRBV6-3, the J call TRBJ2-1, with 10 bases fitting TRBD2. V was pared by 5 bases and J by 9 bases, with 16 bases of the junction left unmatched. Germline V lookup: CDR1 MNHEY, CDR2 SVGEGT. The CDR3 is made up of 17 amino acids.

The chain combines TRBV19 with TRBJ1-1; possibly TRBD1 for D (6 bases). The CDR3 sequence is 14 residues long. V was pared by 4 bases and J by 0 bases, with 9 bases between. The germline V gene encodes CDR1 LNHDA and CDR2 SQIVND (reference sequence). CDR3 DNA: TGTGCCAGTAGTAAAACAGGGTTGAACACTGAAGCTTTCTTT. It is translated as CASSKTGLNTEAFF.

Here the CDR3 DNA reads TGTGCCAGCAGCAAACTAGCGGGGGGGCTACTGCTTAACACCGGGGAGCTGTTTTTT. Translation: CASSKLAGGLLLNTGELFF. The chain links TRBV21-1 to TRBJ2-2; the DNA was not compared with TRBD2, the D call given in the table. TRBV21-1 is a known pseudogene. The CDR3 totals 19 residues.

The V call is TRBV28, the J call TRBJ2-2, with 7 positions matching TRBD1. This CDR3 has 17 amino acids. The trim removed 4 bases at V and 6 bases at J, leaving 14 bases unmatched. Germline V gives CDR1 MDHEN, CDR2 SYDVKM. The CDR3 protein is CASSSLLRGSVSGELFF. CDR3 DNA sequence: TGTGCCAGCAGTTCATTACTCAGGGGGTCGGTGTCCGGGGAGCTGTTTTTT.

The chain couples TRBV7-2 to TRBJ1-1; no clear D gene. V shed 2 bases and J shed 0 bases, with 4 bases lying between them. Germline V CDR1 and CDR2: SGHTA, FQGNSA. The CDR3 is 13 residues long. CDR3 nucleotides: TGTGCCAGCAGCTTACCGGTGAACACTGAAGCTTTCTTT. Protein product: CASSLPVNTEAFF.

A note on this clone: A read error may account for a junction end that differs from germline. V and J are TRBV5-1 and TRBJ1-3, with 7 bases fitting TRBD1. The CDR3 is 14 amino acids. Germline V gene sequence: CDR1 SGHRS, CDR2 YFSETQ. CDR3 in DNA: TGTGCCAGCAGCCCAGGGGGGCAAGGAAACACCATATATTTT. Residues: CASSPGGQGNTIYF.

The rearrangement joins TRBV6-5 to TRBJ1-2; D remains unclear. Germline V lookup: CDR1 MNHEY, CDR2 SVGAGI. The CDR3 consists of 14 residues. Trimming took off 6 bases at V and 1 base at J, with 12 bases between the two ends. The CDR3 loop reads CASSRRGNNYGYTF. The CDR3 DNA reads TGTGCCAGCAGCCGACGCGGTAATAACTATGGCTACACCTTC.

The chain uses TRBV7-7 and TRBJ1-2; D remains unclear. In germline, CDR1 is SSHAT, CDR2 FNYEAQ (reference sequence). This CDR3 region has 15 residues. The V and J ends lost 0 bases and 6 bases respectively, with 14 bases between them. The CDR3: CASSLARPWVDGYTF. CDR3 sequence (DNA): TGTGCCAGCAGCTTAGCGAGGCCGTGGGTGGATGGCTACACCTTC.

The chain joins TRBV2 to TRBJ1-5; D is ambiguous. Per the germline V gene, CDR1 is SNHLY and CDR2 is FYNNEI. CDR3 length equals 15 residues. V was trimmed by 4 bases and J by 2 bases, leaving 12 bases between them. The CDR3 reads CASSAGNAGNQPQHF. CDR3 coding DNA: TGTGCCAGCAGTGCGGGGAATGCGGGCAATCAGCCCCAGCATTTT.

This clone was counted once. The chain recombines TRBV11-3 with TRBJ2-5, with 14 bases matching TRBD2. Germline V gene sequence: CDR1 SGHNT, CDR2 YENEEA. V dropped 5 bases and J dropped 5; count of bases not matched to a gene: 7. The CDR3 length is 16 residues. This chain's CDR3 is CASSKGLAGVGETQYF. The CDR3 nucleotides read TGTGCCAGCAGCAAGGGACTAGCGGGAGTTGGTGAGACCCAGTACTTC. The variable domain in full, completed from reference TRBV11-3 and TRBJ2-5, reads EAGVVQSPRYKIIEKKQPVAFWCNPISGHNTLYWYLQNLGQGPELLIRYENEEAVDDSQLPKDRFSAERLKGVDSTLKIQPAELGDSAVYLCASSKGLAGVGETQYFGPGTRLLVL.

On this clone itself: The junction differs from germline at one of its ends, possibly a read error. The chain carries TRBV18 and TRBJ2-1; 10 nucleotides agree with TRBD1. The CDR3 runs to 13 residues. Germline CDR1 KGHSH, CDR2 LQKENI. CDR3: CASTPGTGDEQFF. The CDR3 bases are TGTGCCAGCACACCCGGGACAGGGGATGAGCAGTTCTTC.

The chain is built from TRBV20-1 and TRBJ2-1; 11 positions agree with TRBD2. Looked up from germline, CDR1 is DFQATT and CDR2 is SNEGSKA (reference sequence). V was pared by 3 bases and J by 8 bases, with 12 bases of the junction left unmatched. There are 16 residues in the CDR3. The CDR3 DNA follows: TGCAGTGCTAGTCGGGGGACTAGCGGAAGCAGAGATGAGCAGTTCTTC. Amino acid sequence: CSASRGTSGSRDEQFF.

This chain links TRBV19 with TRBJ1-5; TRBD1 is a possible D gene (5 bases). The germline gives CDR1 LNHDA, CDR2 SQIVND (reference sequence). This CDR3 is 14 amino acids long. Trimming shortened V by 5 bases and J by 9 bases, and 17 bases separated the two germline ends. The CDR3, as DNA: TGTGCCAGTAGTCAGCGGCGGGAAGGGACGCCCCAGCATTTT. Translated: CASSQRREGTPQHF.

The V and J genes are TRBV11-2 and TRBJ1-1; TRBD1 matches at 9 bases. Germline V gene data show CDR1 as SGHAT and CDR2 as FQNNGV. V was pared by 5 bases and J by 4 bases, with 5 bases of the junction left unmatched. The CDR3 consists of 14 residues. This chain's CDR3 is CASSPWDRATEAFF. The DNA for the CDR3 is TGTGCCAGCAGCCCGTGGGACAGGGCCACTGAAGCTTTCTTT.

The sample holds one count of this clone. The J gene is TRBJ1-5, the V gene TRBV19; TRBD1 matches at 8 bases. The CDR3 loop spans 15 amino acids. V lost 5 bases to trimming and J lost 9 bases; unmatched junction nucleotides: 12. Germline V gene lookup returns CDR1 LNHDA and CDR2 SQIVND (reference sequence). The CDR3 sequence is CASSSSTGALPPQHF. CDR3 coding DNA: TGTGCCAGTAGTTCATCGACAGGGGCCCTGCCGCCCCAGCATTTT.

The chain has TRBV28 and TRBJ1-1, with no clear D. V lost 7 bases and J 8 bases, leaving 14 bases between the germline ends. This CDR3 is 12 amino acids long. Germline-derived CDR1 and CDR2 are MDHEN and SYDVKM. The CDR3 bases are TGTGCCAGCAACGCCAGAGGAGGAGAAGCTTTCTTT. Protein: CASNARGGEAFF.